A selection of T cell receptor beta chains follows, all from one sample in a study of long-term antiretroviral therapy in people with HIV. Assay: immunoSEQ multiplex PCR; the TCRdb copy retains only in-frame clones and omits some. The repertoire holds about 35,000 clones, 65% to 80% seen once, with 3% to 4% in the top ten. The source material was unsorted PBMCs, sampled 3 years after starting antiretroviral therapy. The receptor source for this set is a man aged 45-60 years with HIV. CDR3s include the opening cysteine and the closing phenylalanine or tryptophan.

V gene	J gene	CDR3 protein
TRBV27	TRBJ1-6	CASSLDIRTGSIDSPLHF
TRBV27	TRBJ2-7	CASSLQVNSYEQYF
TRBV29-1	TRBJ2-7	CSVSDRDPYEQYF
TRBV7-2	TRBJ1-2	CASSLDRPFYGYTF
TRBV28	TRBJ2-3	CASIIPGGTQYF
TRBV5-1	TRBJ1-2	CASGPGQGGGYTF
TRBV5-1	TRBJ1-1	CASSVTVNTEAFF
TRBV6-5	TRBJ1-4	CASSYGHGEKLFF
TRBV18	TRBJ1-5	CASSHRQGTQPQHF
TRBV9	TRBJ1-3	CASSVAPQTSGNTIYF
TRBV23-1	TRBJ2-7	CASSRGPGTSGSPYEQYF
TRBV2	TRBJ1-6	CARETDGGGNSPLHF
TRBV6-1	TRBJ2-2	CASSETRGRTGELFF
TRBV7-2	TRBJ2-1	CASSLPHETQFF
TRBV28	TRBJ2-5	CASSLILAGGAETQYF
TRBV28	TRBJ1-5	CASSYTSGNQPQHF